Below, 17 T cell receptor beta chains from the same sample are listed, as sequenced in a study of lymphopenia after photon versus proton radiotherapy. Clones were sequenced by immunoSEQ multiplex PCR, and TCRdb holds only the in-frame ones, with some missing. The sample yields around 63,000 clones, 75% to 90% seen once. Sequenced material: peripheral blood, taken from a patient treated with photon-based radiotherapy. These receptors came from a man aged 35 to 55 with gastric cancer.

The chain carries TRBV19 and TRBJ2-5; 7 nucleotides align to TRBD1. This CDR3 region has 14 residues. Germline V gene data show CDR1 as LNHDA and CDR2 as SQIVND (reference sequence). V lost 4 bases and J lost 4; bases outside the gene matches: 6. CDR3 protein: CASSTAGGRETQYF. For the CDR3, the DNA is TGTGCCAGTAGTACCGCAGGGGGTAGAGAGACCCAGTACTTC.

This clone was seen just once. This chain links TRBV5-1 with TRBJ2-5; 7 bases map to TRBD1. Germline CDR1 and CDR2: SGHRS and YFSETQ. The CDR3 has 15 residues. Losses at the gene ends were 1 base for V and 2 bases for J; bases not matched to a gene: 5. CDR3 in amino acids: CASSLQGDIQETQYF. DNA for the CDR3: TGCGCCAGCAGCTTGCAGGGGGACATACAAGAGACCCAGTACTTC.

The CDR3 region has the DNA TGTGCCAGTAGTATGAACAGGGATATGGATGGCTACACCTTC. It is translated as CASSMNRDMDGYTF. This chain connects TRBV19 to TRBJ1-2; perhaps TRBD1 as D (6 bases). V was clipped by 3 bases and J by 6 bases, with 14 bases between them. The germline gives CDR1 LNHDA, CDR2 SQIVND (reference sequence). The CDR3 is 14 amino acids.

V is TRBV6-6 and J is TRBJ1-2, with D possibly matching TRBD1 (5 bases). Germline V gene data show CDR1 as MNHNY and CDR2 as SVGAGI (reference sequence). V was cut by 6 bases and J by 8 bases, with 10 bases left in between. The CDR3 has 11 amino acids. The CDR3, as DNA: TGTGCCAGCAGGGAACAGGAGGGCTACACCTTC. Protein product: CASREQEGYTF.

CDR3 nucleotide sequence: TGTGCCAGCAGCTTGATGGGGATTGACTATGGCTACACCTTC. Its translation: CASSLMGIDYGYTF. J is TRBJ1-2 and V is TRBV5-4; no clear D. From germline, CDR1 is SGHNT and CDR2 YYREEE (reference sequence). V lost 1 base and J lost 3, with 10 bases in between. The CDR3 runs to 14 residues.

J is TRBJ2-7 and V is TRBV7-9; D perhaps matches TRBD1 (6 bases). The CDR3 extends over 13 amino acids. V was trimmed by 2 bases and J by 3 bases, leaving 8 bases between them. Germline V gives CDR1 SEHNR, CDR2 FQNEAQ (reference sequence). The CDR3 DNA reads TGTGCCAGCAGCTTATCGACAGGCTACGAGCAGTACTTC. Amino acid sequence: CASSLSTGYEQYF. Using reference TRBV7-9 and TRBJ2-7 for the parts outside the CDR3, the full variable domain is DTGVSQNPRHKITKRGQNVTFRCDPISEHNRLYWYRQTLGQGPEFLTYFQNEAQLEKSRLLSDRFSAERPKGSFSTLEIQRTEQGDSAMYLCASSLSTGYEQYFGPGTRLTVT.

The chain carries TRBV5-5 and TRBJ2-2; TRBD2 agrees at 10 bases. V shed 4 bases, J shed 4 bases, and the junction held 7 bases outside the gene matches. CDR3 length equals 16 residues. CDR1 SGHKS and CDR2 YYEKEE come from the germline V gene (reference sequence). The CDR3 is CASSPLAGESTGELFF. As DNA, the CDR3 is TGTGCCAGCAGCCCCCTAGCGGGGGAGTCCACCGGGGAGCTGTTTTTT. The full variable domain, with the rest looked up from reference TRBV5-5 and TRBJ2-2, is DAGVTQSPTHLIKTRGQQVTLRCSPISGHKSVSWYQQVLGQGPQFIFQYYEKEERGRGNFPDRFSARQFPNYSSELNVNALLLGDSALYLCASSPLAGESTGELFFGEGSRLTVL.

The V gene is TRBV9, the J gene TRBJ1-1; TRBD1 might be the D (6 bases). Germline CDR1 and CDR2: SGDLS and YYNGEE. This CDR3 contains 13 residues. The V and J ends lost 3 bases and 4 bases respectively, with 10 bases between them. In nucleotides, the CDR3 is TGTGCCAGCAGCGCCAGGGGAAGCACTGAAGCTTTCTTT. Protein: CASSARGSTEAFF.

This clone was recorded once. V gene TRBV4-3 combines with J gene TRBJ1-2; the match to TRBD1 covers 8 bases. Germline trimming cut 0 bases from V and 5 bases from J; bases unmatched to any gene: 5. Germline CDR1 is LGHNA and CDR2 is YSLEER. This CDR3 comprises 15 residues. CDR3 residues: CASSQDLQGEYGYTF. CDR3 DNA: TGCGCCAGCAGCCAAGATCTACAGGGGGAGTATGGCTACACCTTC.

This clone was detected once. V usage is TRBV6-1 and J usage is TRBJ1-5, with 7 bases identical to TRBD1. The CDR3 has 13 residues. Germline V gives CDR1 MNHNS, CDR2 SASEGT. V lost 7 bases and J lost 5; bases outside the gene matches: 5. The CDR3 here is CASTTGTYQPQHF. The CDR3 region has the DNA TGTGCCAGCACGACAGGGACCTATCAGCCCCAGCATTTT.

The chain couples TRBV27 to TRBJ2-7; D is ambiguous. This CDR3 region has 14 residues. V shed 3 bases and J shed 2 bases, with 11 bases lying between them. Germline CDR1 MNHEY, CDR2 SMNVEV (reference sequence). This CDR3 is CASSFAQSPYEQYF. The CDR3 bases are TGTGCCAGCAGTTTCGCTCAGTCCCCCTACGAGCAGTACTTC.

The rearrangement uses TRBV7-2 and TRBJ2-7; TRBD2 matches at 8 bases. J gave up 3 bases and V 1 base, and 2 bases lay outside the gene matches. This CDR3 comprises 14 residues. Germline V gene sequence: CDR1 SGHTA, CDR2 FQGNSA. CDR3 DNA: TGTGCCAGCAGCTTAGTGGGACTAGTCTACGAGCAGTACTTC. Its protein product is CASSLVGLVYEQYF.

V is TRBV6-6 and J is TRBJ2-3, with 9 nucleotides matching TRBD2. Trimming took 2 bases from V and 6 from J; bases not matched to a gene: 9. CDR1 is MNHNY, CDR2 SVGAGI, per germline (reference sequence). The CDR3 contains 16 residues. The CDR3 sequence: CASSYVGAGGLDTQYF. The CDR3 nucleotides read TGTGCCAGCAGTTACGTGGGCGCGGGGGGGCTGGATACGCAGTATTTT.

This clone is judged medium-sized (0.01 to 0.1%). V gene TRBV7-9 combines with J gene TRBJ1-6; no clear D gene. This CDR3 comprises 12 residues. Germline loops: CDR1 SEHNR, CDR2 FQNEAQ (reference sequence). The germline V and J ends were trimmed by 1 base and 9 bases, with 4 bases remaining between them. Written as DNA, the CDR3 is TGTGCCAGCAGCTTAGTCAGTTCACCCCTCCACTTT. Its protein product is CASSLVSSPLHF.

The chain is built from TRBV28 and TRBJ2-1; D gene ambiguous. The CDR3 runs 12 residues. Germline V CDR1 and CDR2: MDHEN, SYDVKM. The germline V and J ends were trimmed by 2 bases and 6 bases, with 5 bases remaining between them. The CDR3 nucleotides read TGTGCCAGCAGTTTACCGGTCAATGAGCAGTTCTTC. Translated: CASSLPVNEQFF.

This chain links TRBV19 with TRBJ2-3; TRBD1 aligns across 7 bases. This CDR3 comprises 17 residues. Germline V gene lookup returns CDR1 LNHDA and CDR2 SQIVND (reference sequence). The V segment lost 0 bases and the J segment 8 bases; nucleotides outside the gene matches: 14. The CDR3, as DNA: TGTGCCAGTAGTATAGATCCCCGGACAGGCGCCGCAGGTACGCAGTATTTT. This sequence encodes CASSIDPRTGAAGTQYF.

V gene TRBV11-2 combines with J gene TRBJ2-5, with D possibly called TRBD1 or TRBD2 (5 bases each). Trimming removed 5 bases at V and 4 bases at J, with 11 bases between. Germline assignment: CDR1 SGHAT and CDR2 FQNNGV. This CDR3 is 13 amino acids long. The CDR3, as DNA: TGTGCCAGCAGCCGAGGGACGACAGAGACCCAGTACTTC. Its protein product is CASSRGTTETQYF.